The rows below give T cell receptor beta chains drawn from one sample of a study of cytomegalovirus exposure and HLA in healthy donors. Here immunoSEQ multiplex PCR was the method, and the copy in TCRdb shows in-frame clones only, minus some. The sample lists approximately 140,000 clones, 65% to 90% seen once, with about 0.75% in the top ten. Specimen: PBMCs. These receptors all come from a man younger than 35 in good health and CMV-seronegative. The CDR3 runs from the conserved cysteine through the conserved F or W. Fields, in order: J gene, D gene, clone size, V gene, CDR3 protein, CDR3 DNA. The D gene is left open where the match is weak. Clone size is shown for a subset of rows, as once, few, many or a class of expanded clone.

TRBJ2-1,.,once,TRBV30,CASPSKSSPGQFF,TGTGCCTCGCCTTCGAAGAGCTCCCCTGGGCAGTTCTTC
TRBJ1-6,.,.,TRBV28,CASSSYSGSNNSPLHF,TGTGCCAGCAGCTCTTACAGTGGATCCAATAATTCACCCCTCCACTTT
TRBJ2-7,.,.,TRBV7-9,CASSRRETYEQYF,TGTGCCAGCAGCCGCAGGGAAACCTACGAGCAGTACTTC
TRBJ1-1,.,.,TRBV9,CASSSTSGSPAFF,TGTGCCAGCAGCTCAACCTCCGGGTCTCCAGCTTTCTTT
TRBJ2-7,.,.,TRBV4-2,CASSQDGNPGYEQYF,TGTGCCAGCAGCCAAGATGGAAATCCAGGCTACGAGCAGTACTTC
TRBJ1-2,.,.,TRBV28,CASSSGNFNYGYTF,TGTGCCAGCTCCTCAGGGAACTTTAACTATGGCTACACCTTC
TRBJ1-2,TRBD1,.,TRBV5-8,CASSLETGLVVDGYTF,TGTGCCAGCAGCTTAGAGACAGGGCTCGTTGTTGACGGCTACACCTTC
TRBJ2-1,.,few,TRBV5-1,CASSRGNEQFF,TGCGCCAGCAGCCGAGGCAATGAGCAGTTCTTC
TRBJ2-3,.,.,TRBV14,CASSPNKRVDTQYF,TGTGCCAGCAGCCCCAACAAGAGGGTTGATACGCAGTATTTT
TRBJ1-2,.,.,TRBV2,CASRVANYGYTF,TGTGCCAGCAGGGTGGCAAACTATGGCTACACCTTC
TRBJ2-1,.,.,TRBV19,CASSIIVGGPYNEQFF,TGTGCCAGTAGTATAATCGTGGGGGGACCTTACAATGAGCAGTTCTTC
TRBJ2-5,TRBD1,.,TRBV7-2,CASSLQRGGAETQYF,TGTGCCAGCAGCTTACAACGAGGGGGCGCAGAGACCCAGTACTTC
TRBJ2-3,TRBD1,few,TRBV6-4,CASSDAHLQGVNTQYF,TGTGCCAGCAGTGACGCCCATTTACAGGGGGTAAATACGCAGTATTTT
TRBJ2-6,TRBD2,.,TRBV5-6,CASRPARDYSGANVLTF,TGTGCCAGCAGACCAGCGAGGGACTACTCTGGGGCCAACGTCCTGACTTTC